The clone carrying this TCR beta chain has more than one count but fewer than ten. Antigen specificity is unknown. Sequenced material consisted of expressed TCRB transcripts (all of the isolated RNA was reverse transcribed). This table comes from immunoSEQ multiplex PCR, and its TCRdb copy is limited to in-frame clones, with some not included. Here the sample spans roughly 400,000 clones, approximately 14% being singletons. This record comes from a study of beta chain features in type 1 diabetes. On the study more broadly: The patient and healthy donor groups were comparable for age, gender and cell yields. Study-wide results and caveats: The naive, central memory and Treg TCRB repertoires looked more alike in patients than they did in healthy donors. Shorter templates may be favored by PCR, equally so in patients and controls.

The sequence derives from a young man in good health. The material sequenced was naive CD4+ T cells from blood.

The CDR3 bases are TGTGCCAGCAGCTCGGACAGGGTCTTGACTGAAGCTTTCTTT. It yields the protein CASSSDRVLTEAFF. This sequence joins TRBV11-2 and TRBJ1-1; 8 positions match TRBD1. Trimming took 4 bases from V and 5 from J; bases not matched to a gene: 6. CDR3 length: 14 amino acids. Germline V CDR1 and CDR2: SGHAT, FQNNGV.